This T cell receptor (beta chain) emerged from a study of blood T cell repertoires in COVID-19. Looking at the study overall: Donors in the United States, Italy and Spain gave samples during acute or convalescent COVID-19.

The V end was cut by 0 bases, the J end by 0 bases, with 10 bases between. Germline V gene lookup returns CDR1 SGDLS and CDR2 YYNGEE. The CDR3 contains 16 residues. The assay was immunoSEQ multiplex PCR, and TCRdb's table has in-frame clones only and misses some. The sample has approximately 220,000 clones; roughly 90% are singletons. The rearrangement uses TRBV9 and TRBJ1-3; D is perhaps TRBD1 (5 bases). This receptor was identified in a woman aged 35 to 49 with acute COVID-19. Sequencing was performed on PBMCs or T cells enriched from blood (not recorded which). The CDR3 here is CASSVGGVVSGNTIYF. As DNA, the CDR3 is TGTGCCAGCAGCGTAGGGGGGGTAGTCTCTGGAAACACCATATATTTT.